The present T cell receptor (beta chain) was sequenced within a study of T cell responses to AZD1222 COVID-19 vaccine. Overall study context: Investigators merged groups given second doses at roughly 4 or roughly 12 weeks.

Method: immunoSEQ multiplex PCR; TCRdb's copy keeps in-frame clones and lacks some. The repertoire holds 120,000 to 150,000 clones, with 89% as singletons. CDR3 length: 18 residues. CDR1 is SEHNR and CDR2 is FQNEAQ in the germline V gene (reference sequence). Deletions cut 1 base from V and 0 bases from J, with 18 bases between. On this clone itself: Antigen unknown.

Study observations and caveats: Only after the peak T cell response were repertoires sampled. Receipt of two AZD1222 doses was followed by a rise in Spike-specific TCR breadth and depth. Reportedly, close to half of spike-specific TCRs are directed against unmutated variant regions.

The gene calls are TRBV7-9 and TRBJ1-1, with a tentative D call TRBD1 (6 bases). The source is an adult in good health. This specimen was peripheral blood, taken on day 0 of AZD1222 vaccination. CDR3 nucleotide sequence: TGTGCCAGCAGCTTAGTTCCTAGGCCCAGGGGTGTGAACACTGAAGCTTTCTTT. Its protein product is CASSLVPRPRGVNTEAFF.